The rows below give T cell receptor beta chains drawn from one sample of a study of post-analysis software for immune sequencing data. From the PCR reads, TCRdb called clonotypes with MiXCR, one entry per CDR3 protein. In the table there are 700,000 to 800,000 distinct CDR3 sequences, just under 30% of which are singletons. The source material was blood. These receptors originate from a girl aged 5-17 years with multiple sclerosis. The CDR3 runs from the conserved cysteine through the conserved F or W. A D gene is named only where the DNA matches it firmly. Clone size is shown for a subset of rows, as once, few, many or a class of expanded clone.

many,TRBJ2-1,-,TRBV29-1,TGCAGCGGGGACAGAATGGGACTTTACAATGAGCAGTTCTTC,CSGDRMGLYNEQFF
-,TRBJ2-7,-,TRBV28,TGTGCCAGCAAGGGGGGCGAGCAGTACTTC,CASKGGEQYF
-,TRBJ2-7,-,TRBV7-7,TGTGCCAGCAGCCCCCTGGTGGCGGACACCCAGTACTTC,CASSPLVADTQYF
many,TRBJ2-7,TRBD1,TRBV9,TGTGCCAGCAGCACCTTGCCGGACAGGTGGTCCCTCGAGCAGTACTTC,CASSTLPDRWSLEQYF
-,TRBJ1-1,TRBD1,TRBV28,TGTGCCAGCAGCCTCCCGACAGGGGGCTTCGGCACTGAAGCTTTCTTT,CASSLPTGGFGTEAFF
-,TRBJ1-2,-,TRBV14,TGTGCCAGCAGCCAGGGGGGGATGCACTATGGCTACACCTTC,CASSQGGMHYGYTF
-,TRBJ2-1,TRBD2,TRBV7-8,TGTGCCAGCAGCTTAAACCCCACTAGCGAGGGCTACAATGAGCAGTTCTTC,CASSLNPTSEGYNEQFF
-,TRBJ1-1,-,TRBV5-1,TGCGCCAGCAGCGGGGACAACCCGAACACTGAAGCTTTCTTT,CASSGDNPNTEAFF
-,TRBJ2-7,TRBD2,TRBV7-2,TGTGCCAGCAGACAAGCGGGAGTCTTGGGCGAGCAGTACTTC,CASRQAGVLGEQYF
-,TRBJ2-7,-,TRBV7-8,TGTGCCAGCAGCTTAGCCCCCTTTTGGGGTAACAGCTCCTACGAGCAGTACTTC,CASSLAPFWGNSSYEQYF
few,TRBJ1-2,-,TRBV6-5,TGTGCCAGCAGTTACTCGGCAGGCGACTATGGCTACACCTTC,CASSYSAGDYGYTF
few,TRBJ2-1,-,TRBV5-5,TGTGCCAGCACCTCCCTAGGCTCCTACAATGAGCAGTTCTTC,CASTSLGSYNEQFF
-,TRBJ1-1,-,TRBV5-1,TGCGCCAGCAGCCTTGGCCGGGGGGAAGCTTTCTTT,CASSLGRGEAFF
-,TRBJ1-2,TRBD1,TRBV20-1,TGCAGCGTATCGGGACAGGGGACAACTGATGGCTACACCTTC,CSVSGQGTTDGYTF